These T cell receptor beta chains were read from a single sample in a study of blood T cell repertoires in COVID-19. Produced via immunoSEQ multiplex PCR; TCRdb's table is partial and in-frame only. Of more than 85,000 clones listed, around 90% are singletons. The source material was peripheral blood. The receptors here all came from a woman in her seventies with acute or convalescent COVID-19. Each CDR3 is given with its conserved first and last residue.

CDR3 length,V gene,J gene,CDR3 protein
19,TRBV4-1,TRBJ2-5,CASSQTGTSGGLYQETQYF
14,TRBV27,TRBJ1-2,CASSLSRAGDGYTF
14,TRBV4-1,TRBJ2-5,CASSQAGHQETQYF
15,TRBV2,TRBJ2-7,CASSEKGAVSYEQYF
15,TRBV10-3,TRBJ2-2,CAISAGTSNTGELFF
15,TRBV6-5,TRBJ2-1,CASSYSEGTYNEQFF
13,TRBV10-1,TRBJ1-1,CASSDKGLGEAFF
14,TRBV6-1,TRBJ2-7,CASSEGLAGVFPEF
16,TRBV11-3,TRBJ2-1,CASSRASGRDRNEQFF
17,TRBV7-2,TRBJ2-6,CASSLAGLSSGANVLTF
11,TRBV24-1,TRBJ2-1,CATKENNEQFF
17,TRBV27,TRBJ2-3,CASSLRGRFLSTDTQYF
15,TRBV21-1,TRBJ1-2,CASSKEGGSNYGYTF
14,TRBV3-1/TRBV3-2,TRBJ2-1,CASSQGRRGNEQFF
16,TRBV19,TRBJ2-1,CASSRLAGGPVNEQFF
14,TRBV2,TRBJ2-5,CASMPAGRSETQYF
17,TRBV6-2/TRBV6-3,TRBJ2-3,CASSYRASGQGRDTQYF
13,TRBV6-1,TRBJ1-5,CASSESRYQPQHF
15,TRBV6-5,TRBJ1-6,CASNSWTGGASPLHF
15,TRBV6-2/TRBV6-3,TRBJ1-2,CASSYSGRGSYGYTF
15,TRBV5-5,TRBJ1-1,CASSLGTGGYTEAFF
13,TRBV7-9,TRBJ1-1,CASSLEGRGSAFF
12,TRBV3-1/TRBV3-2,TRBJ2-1,CASSSLGYEQFF
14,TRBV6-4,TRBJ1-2,CASTPGAASNGYTF
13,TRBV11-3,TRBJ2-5,CASSLETQETQYF
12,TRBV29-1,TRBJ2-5,CSAGRAGETQYF
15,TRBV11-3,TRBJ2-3,CASSLRRGGTDTQYF
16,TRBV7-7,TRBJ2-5,CASSLGLAGGQETQYF
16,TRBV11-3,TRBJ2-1,CASSLGTGGARNEQFF
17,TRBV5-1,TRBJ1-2,CASSSTGVTMTNYGYTF
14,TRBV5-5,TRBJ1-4,CASSLRVGYEKLFF
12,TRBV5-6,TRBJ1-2,CASSLTDYGYTF
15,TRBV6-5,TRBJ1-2,CASSYQWGQKNGYTF
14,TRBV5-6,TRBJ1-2,CASSQWEANYGYTF
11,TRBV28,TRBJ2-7,CASSVRYEQYF
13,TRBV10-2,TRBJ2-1,CASSTSGGVEQFF
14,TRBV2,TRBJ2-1,CASSGSRGYNEQFF
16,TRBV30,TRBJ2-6,CAWTVPGLPGANVLTF
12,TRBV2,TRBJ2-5,CASSQRVETQYF
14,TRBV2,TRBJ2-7,CASQPGLVGYEQYF
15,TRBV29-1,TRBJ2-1,CSVAHPAGVSGEQFF
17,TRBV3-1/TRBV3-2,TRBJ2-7,CASSQAPHGGRIYEQYF
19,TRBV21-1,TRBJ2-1,CASTKRWGQGRRADNEQFF
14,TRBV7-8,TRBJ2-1,CASSLTRDWGEQFF
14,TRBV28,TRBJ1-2,CASAPRVGLYGYTF
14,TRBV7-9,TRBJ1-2,CASSQFDSGGGYTF
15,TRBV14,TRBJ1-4,CASSQDGQGMEKLFF
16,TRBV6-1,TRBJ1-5,CASSAAAGVSNQPQHF
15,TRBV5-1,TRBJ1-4,CASSLATGINEKLFF
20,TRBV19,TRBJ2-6,CASSPNKPGQGLGGANVLTF
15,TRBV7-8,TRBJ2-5,CASSLLRGRQETQYF
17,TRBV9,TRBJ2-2,CASSAPGLAGGAGELFF
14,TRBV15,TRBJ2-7,CATSPGTGAYEQYF
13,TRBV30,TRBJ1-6,CAWAGQNNSPLHF
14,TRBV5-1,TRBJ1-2,CASSSQKPGDGYTF